This T cell receptor (beta chain) was sequenced in a study of identical twins. Trimming removed 0 bases from V and 14 bases from J, with 11 bases in between. This CDR3 spans 12 amino acids. Germline CDR1 is WSHSY and CDR2 is SAAADI. Each CDR3 protein gets one entry after TCRdb re-called the 5' RACE reads with MiXCR. The sample has over 600,000 distinct CDR3 sequences, around 20% seen once. The data were also submitted as part of a second study, on T cells expressing NK-cell markers.

The clonotype was recovered from a woman aged 18-29 years in good health. J is TRBJ2-1 and V is TRBV10-2; unclear D gene. Sequenced sample: PBMCs. CDR3 in DNA: TGCGCCAGCAGTGAGTCTCCCCGAGTGGAGTTCTTC. Its protein is CASSESPRVEFF.